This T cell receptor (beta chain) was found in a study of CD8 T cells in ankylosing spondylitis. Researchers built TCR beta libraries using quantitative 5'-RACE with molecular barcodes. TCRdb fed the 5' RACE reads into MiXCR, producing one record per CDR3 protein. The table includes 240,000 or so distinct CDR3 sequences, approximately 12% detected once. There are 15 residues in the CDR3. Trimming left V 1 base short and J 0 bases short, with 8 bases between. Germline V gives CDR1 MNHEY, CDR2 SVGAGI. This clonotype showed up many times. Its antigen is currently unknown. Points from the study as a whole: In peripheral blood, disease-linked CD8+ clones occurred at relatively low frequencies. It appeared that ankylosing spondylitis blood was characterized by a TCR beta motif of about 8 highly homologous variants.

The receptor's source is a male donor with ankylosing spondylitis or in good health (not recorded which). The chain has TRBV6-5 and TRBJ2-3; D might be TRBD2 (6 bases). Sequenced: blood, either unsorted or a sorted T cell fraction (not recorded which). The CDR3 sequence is CASSYWGGSTDTQYF. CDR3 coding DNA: TGTGCCAGCAGTTACTGGGGAGGTAGCACAGATACGCAGTATTTT.